The following is a T cell receptor beta chain sequence with its context. The same CDR3 arises from other DNA sequences in this sample as well. The data were produced by immunoSEQ multiplex PCR, yet TCRdb's version contains in-frame clones alone and is incomplete. The table records approximately 210,000 clones, roughly 77% of them present only once. The sample comes from a study of blood T cell repertoires in COVID-19. For the study at large: The cDNA or gDNA used as material had been derived from T cells, B-cell-depleted T cells, or PBMCs.

Germline V lookup: CDR1 SGDLS, CDR2 YYNGEE. The CDR3 extends over 15 amino acids. After removal of 0 bases from V and 3 bases from J, the junction contained 1 base not matched to a gene. The chain combines TRBV9 with TRBJ1-1; the match to TRBD1 covers 11 bases. This TCR came from a woman aged 45-65 years with acute COVID-19. The sequencing sample was made of PBMCs or T cells enriched from blood (not recorded which). The CDR3: CASSVVGQGDTEAFF. In DNA form, the CDR3 reads TGTGCCAGCAGCGTAGTGGGACAGGGGGACACTGAAGCTTTCTTT.